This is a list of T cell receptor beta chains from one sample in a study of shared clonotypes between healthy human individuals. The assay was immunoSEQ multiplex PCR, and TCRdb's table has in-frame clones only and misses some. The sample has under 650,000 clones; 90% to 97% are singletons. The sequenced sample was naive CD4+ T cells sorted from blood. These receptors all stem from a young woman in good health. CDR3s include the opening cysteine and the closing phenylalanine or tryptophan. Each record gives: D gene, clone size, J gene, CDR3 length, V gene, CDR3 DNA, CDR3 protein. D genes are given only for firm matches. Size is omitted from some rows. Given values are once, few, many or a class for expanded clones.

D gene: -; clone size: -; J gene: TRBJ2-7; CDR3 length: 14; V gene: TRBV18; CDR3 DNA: TGTGCCAGCTCTCAGGACCAGCAGTCCTACGAGCAGTACTTC; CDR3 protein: CASSQDQQSYEQYF
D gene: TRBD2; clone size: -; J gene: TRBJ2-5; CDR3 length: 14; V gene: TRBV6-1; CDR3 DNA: TGTGCCAGCAGTGAACGGCGGGGGGTCGGGACCCAGTACTTC; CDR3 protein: CASSERRGVGTQYF
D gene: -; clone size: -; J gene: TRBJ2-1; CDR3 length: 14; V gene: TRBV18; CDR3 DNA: TGTGCCAGTTCAACTGATAGCTCCTACAATGAGCAGTTCTTC; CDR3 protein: CASSTDSSYNEQFF
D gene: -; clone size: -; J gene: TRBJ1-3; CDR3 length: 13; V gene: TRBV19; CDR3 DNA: TGTGCCAGTCGCGGGACTCCTGGAAACACCATATATTTT; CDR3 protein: CASRGTPGNTIYF
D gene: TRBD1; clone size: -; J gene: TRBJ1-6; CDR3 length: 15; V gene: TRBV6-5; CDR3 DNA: TGTGCCAGCAGGGGACAGGGTTCCTATAATTCACCCCTCCACTTT; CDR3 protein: CASRGQGSYNSPLHF
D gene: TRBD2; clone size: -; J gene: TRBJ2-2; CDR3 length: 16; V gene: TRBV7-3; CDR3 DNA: TGTGCCAGCAGCTCTACTAGCGGGAGGGTTAACGGGGAGCTGTTTTTT; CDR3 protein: CASSSTSGRVNGELFF
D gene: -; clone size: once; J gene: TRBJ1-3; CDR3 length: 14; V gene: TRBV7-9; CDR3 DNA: TGTGCCAGCAGGACGGGGGCGGTTGGAAACACCATATATTTT; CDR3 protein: CASRTGAVGNTIYF
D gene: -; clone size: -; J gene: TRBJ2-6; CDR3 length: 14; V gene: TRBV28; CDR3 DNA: TGTGCCAGCAGTTTATGGGCTGGGGCCAACGTCCTGACTTTC; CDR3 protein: CASSLWAGANVLTF
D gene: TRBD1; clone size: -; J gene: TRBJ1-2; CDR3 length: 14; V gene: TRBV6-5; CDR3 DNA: TGTGCCAGCAGTTACTCAGACAGGGGTGTCGGCTACACCTTC; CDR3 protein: CASSYSDRGVGYTF
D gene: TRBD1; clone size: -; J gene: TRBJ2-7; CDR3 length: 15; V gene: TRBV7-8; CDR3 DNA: TGTGCCAGCAGCTTAGCGTGGACAGGGGATCGCGAGCAGTACTTC; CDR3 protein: CASSLAWTGDREQYF
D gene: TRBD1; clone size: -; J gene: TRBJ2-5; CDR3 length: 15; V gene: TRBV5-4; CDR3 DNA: TGTGCCAGCAGCAGGACAGGGGGCGGGCAAGAGACCCAGTACTTC; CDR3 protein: CASSRTGGGQETQYF
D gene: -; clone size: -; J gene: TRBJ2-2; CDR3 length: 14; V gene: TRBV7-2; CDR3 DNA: TGTGCCAGCGGTCGGGACACCCACACCGGGGAGCTGTTTTTT; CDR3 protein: CASGRDTHTGELFF
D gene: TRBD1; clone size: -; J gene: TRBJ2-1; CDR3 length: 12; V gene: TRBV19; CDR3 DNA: TGTGCCAGTAGTTCGACAGGGGTGCGCTGGTTCTTC; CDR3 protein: CASSSTGVRWFF
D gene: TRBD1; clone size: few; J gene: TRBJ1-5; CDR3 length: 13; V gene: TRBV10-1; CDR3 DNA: TGCGCCAGCCAGGGGGACGTGAATCAGCCCCAGCATTTT; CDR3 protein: CASQGDVNQPQHF
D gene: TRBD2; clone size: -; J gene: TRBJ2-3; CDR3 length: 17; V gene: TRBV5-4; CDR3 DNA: TGTGCCAGCAGCTTGGCCGGGATAGCGGGAGTTACAGATACGCAGTATTTT; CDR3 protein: CASSLAGIAGVTDTQYF
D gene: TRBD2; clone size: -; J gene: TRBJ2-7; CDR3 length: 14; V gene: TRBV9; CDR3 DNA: TGTGCCAGCAGCTCCGGACTAGTTGGCTACGAGCAGTACTTC; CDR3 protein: CASSSGLVGYEQYF
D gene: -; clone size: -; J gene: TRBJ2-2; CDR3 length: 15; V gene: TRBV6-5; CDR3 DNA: TGTGCCAGCAGTTACTCCGTACAAGATCCCGGGGAGCTGTTTTTT; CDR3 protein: CASSYSVQDPGELFF
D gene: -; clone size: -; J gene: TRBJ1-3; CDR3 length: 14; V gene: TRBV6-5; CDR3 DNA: TGTGCCAGCAGTTACGCCAGTGCTGGAAACACCATATATTTT; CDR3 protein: CASSYASAGNTIYF
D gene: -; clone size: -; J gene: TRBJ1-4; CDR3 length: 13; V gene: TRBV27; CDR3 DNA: TGTGCCAGCAGGAACGTGCTCTGGGAAAAACTGTTTTTT; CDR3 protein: CASRNVLWEKLFF
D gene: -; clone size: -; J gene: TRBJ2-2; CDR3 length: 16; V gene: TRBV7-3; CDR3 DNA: TGTGCCAGCAGCCCCCGTGGGGGGAGTCGTACCGGGGAGCTGTTTTTT; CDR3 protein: CASSPRGGSRTGELFF
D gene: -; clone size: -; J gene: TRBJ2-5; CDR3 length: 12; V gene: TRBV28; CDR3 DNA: TGTGCCAGCTCTACAGGGTTTGAGACCCAGTACTTC; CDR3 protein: CASSTGFETQYF
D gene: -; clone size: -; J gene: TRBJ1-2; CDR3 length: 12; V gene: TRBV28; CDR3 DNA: TGTGCCAGCAGGTGGGGAGACTATGGCTACACCTTC; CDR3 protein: CASRWGDYGYTF
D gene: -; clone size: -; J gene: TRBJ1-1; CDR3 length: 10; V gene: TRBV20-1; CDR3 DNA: TGCAGTGCATATTCGGGAGAAGCTTTCTTT; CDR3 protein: CSAYSGEAFF
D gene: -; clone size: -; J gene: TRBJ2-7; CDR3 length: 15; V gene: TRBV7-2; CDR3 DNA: TGTGCCAGCAGCTGGGGGAGCGGCGCCTCCTACGAGCAGTACTTC; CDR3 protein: CASSWGSGASYEQYF
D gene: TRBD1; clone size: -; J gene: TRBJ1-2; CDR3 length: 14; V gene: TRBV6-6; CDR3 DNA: TGTGCCAGCAGTGCCTCCGGGACAGGGAAGGGCTACACCTTC; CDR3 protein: CASSASGTGKGYTF
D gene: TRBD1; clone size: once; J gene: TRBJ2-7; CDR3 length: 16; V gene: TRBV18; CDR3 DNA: TGTGCCAGCTCACCACGGACGACAGGGGCGGCCTACGAGCAGTACTTC; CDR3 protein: CASSPRTTGAAYEQYF
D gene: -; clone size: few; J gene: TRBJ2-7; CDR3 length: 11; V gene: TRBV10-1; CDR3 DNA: TGCGCCAGCAGTGAGTCCTACGAGCAGTACTTC; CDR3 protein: CASSESYEQYF
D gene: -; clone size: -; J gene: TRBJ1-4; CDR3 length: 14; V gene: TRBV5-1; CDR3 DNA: TGCGCCAGCAGCTCGTCCGGGTCTAAAGAAAAACTGTTTTTT; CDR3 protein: CASSSSGSKEKLFF
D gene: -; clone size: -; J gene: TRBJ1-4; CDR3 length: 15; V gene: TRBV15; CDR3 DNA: TGTGCCACCAGCAGGGACAGCTCGGGAAATGAAAAACTGTTTTTT; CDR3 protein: CATSRDSSGNEKLFF
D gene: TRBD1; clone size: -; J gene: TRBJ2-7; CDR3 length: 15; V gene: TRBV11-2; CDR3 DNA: TGTGCCAGCAGCACGGGACAGGGTGTGCCCTACGAGCAGTACTTC; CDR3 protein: CASSTGQGVPYEQYF
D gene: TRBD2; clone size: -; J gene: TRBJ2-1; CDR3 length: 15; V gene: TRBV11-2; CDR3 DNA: TGTGCCAGCAGCCCCGGGGGACTAGCGAGGGATGAGCAGTTCTTC; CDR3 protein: CASSPGGLARDEQFF
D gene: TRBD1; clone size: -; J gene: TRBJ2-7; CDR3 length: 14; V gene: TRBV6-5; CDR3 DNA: TGTGCCAGCAGTTTCCGGACAGGACCCTACGAGCAGTACTTC; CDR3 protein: CASSFRTGPYEQYF
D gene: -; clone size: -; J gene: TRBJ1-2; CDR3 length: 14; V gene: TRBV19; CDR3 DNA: TGTGCCAGTGCAATTCCGGGGGTAAACTATGGCTACACCTTC; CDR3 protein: CASAIPGVNYGYTF
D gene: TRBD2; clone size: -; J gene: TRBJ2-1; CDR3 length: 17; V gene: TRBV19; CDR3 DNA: TGTGCCAGTAGTATAGGCCCGGGACTAGGGGAATTGAATGAGCAGTTCTTC; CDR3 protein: CASSIGPGLGELNEQFF
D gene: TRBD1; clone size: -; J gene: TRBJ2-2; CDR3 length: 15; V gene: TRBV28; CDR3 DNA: TGTGCCAGCAGCCGCGGGACAGGGTTCCCCGGGGAGCTGTTTTTT; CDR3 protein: CASSRGTGFPGELFF
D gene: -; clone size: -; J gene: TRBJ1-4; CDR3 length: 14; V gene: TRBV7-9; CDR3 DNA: TGTGCCAGCAGCTTAGGGCCCGGGAATGAAAAACTGTTTTTT; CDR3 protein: CASSLGPGNEKLFF
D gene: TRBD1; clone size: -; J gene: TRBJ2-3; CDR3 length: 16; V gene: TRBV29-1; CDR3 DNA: TGCAGCGTTCACCAAATGACAGGGATGGTTGGAGATACGCAGTATTTT; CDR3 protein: CSVHQMTGMVGDTQYF
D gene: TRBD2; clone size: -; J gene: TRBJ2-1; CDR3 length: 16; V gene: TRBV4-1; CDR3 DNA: TGCGCCAGCAGCCAAGGGCTGCTAGCGGGGGGGAATGAGCAGTTCTTC; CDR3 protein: CASSQGLLAGGNEQFF
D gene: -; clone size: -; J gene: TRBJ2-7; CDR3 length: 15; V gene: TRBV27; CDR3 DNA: TGTGCCAGCAGTTTCGGAGCTCTAATTACCTACGAGCAGTACTTC; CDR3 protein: CASSFGALITYEQYF
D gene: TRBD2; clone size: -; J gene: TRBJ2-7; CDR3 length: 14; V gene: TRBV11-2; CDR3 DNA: TGTGCCAGCAGCCGTACCGGGACTAGCTACGAGCAGTACTTC; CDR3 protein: CASSRTGTSYEQYF
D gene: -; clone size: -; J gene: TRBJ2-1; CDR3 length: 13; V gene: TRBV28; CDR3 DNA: TGTGCCAGCTTTGGGGGGTGGTACAATGAGCAGTTCTTC; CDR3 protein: CASFGGWYNEQFF
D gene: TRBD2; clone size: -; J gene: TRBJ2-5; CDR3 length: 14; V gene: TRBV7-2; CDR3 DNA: TGTGCCAGCAGCGAGACTAGCGGCGACCTGGAACGGTACTTC; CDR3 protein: CASSETSGDLERYF
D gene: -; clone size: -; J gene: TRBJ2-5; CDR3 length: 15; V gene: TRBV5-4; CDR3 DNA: TGTGCCAGCAGACAAGCCGGACAGTCCCAAGAGACCCAGTACTTC; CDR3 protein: CASRQAGQSQETQYF
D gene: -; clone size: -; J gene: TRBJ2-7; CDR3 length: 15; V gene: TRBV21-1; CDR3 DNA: TGTGCCAGCAGCAAAAGGGGACGGGATTCCTACGAGCAGTACTTC; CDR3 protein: CASSKRGRDSYEQYF